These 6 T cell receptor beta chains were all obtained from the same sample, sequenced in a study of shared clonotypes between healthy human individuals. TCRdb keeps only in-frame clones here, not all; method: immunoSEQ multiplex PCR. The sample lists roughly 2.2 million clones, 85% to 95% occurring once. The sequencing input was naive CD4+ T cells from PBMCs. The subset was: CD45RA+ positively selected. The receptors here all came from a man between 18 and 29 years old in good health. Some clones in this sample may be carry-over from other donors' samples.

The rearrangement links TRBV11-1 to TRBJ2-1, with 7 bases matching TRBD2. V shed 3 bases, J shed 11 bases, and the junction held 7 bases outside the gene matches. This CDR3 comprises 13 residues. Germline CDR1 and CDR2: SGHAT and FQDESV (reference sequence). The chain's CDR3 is CASSFGWEGKQFF. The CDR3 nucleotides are TGTGCCAGCAGCTTTGGATGGGAGGGAAAGCAGTTCTTC.

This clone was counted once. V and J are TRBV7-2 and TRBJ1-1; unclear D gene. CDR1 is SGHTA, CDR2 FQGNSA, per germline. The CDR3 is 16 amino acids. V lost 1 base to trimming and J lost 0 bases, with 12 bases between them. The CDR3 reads CASSLVAADLNTEAFF. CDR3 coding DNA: TGTGCCAGCAGCTTAGTGGCAGCAGACCTGAACACTGAAGCTTTCTTT.

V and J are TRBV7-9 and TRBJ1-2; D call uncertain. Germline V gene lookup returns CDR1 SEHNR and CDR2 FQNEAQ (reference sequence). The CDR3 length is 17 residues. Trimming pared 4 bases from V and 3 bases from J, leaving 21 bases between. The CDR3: CASSSFTLYQPYYGYTF. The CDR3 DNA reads TGTGCCAGCAGCTCTTTTACTCTCTACCAGCCCTACTATGGCTACACCTTC.

The CDR3 bases are TGTGCCAGCAGGCCGGGACAGGGAAGCACAGATACGCAGTATTTT. This translates into CASRPGQGSTDTQYF. The chain joins TRBV6-1 to TRBJ2-3, with 9 bases that match TRBD1. Trimming removed 6 bases from V and 0 bases from J; junction bases left unmatched: 4. This CDR3 contains 15 residues. Germline V CDR1 and CDR2: MNHNS, SASEGT.

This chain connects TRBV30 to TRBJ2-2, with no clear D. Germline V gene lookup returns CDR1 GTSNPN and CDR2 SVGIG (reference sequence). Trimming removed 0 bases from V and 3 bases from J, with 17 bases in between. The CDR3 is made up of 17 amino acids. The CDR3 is CAWSVYFFGQDTGELFF. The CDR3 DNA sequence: TGTGCCTGGAGTGTATATTTTTTTGGGCAGGACACCGGGGAGCTGTTTTTT.

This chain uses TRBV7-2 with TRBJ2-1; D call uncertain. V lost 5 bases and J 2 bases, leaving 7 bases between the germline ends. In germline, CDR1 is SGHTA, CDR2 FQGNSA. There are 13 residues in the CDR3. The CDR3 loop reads CASSPTAYNEQFF. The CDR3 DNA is TGTGCCAGCAGCCCGACTGCCTACAATGAGCAGTTCTTC.